A selection of T cell receptor beta chains follows, all from one sample in a study of blood T cells in healthy people across ages. TCRdb re-analysed the 5' RACE reads in MiXCR, keeping a single row per CDR3 protein. Of over 500,000 distinct CDR3 sequences listed, under 65% are singletons. Input material: blood. The receptors were gathered from a woman of 80 years or more in good health. Both conserved end residues are trimmed from each CDR3. Expanded clones are given a class, and other clones once, few, many or no size at all.

cdr3_length	clone_size	j_call	v_call	cdr3_aa
11	.	TRBJ1-1	TRBV10-3	AISGTLNTEAF
16	once	TRBJ2-3	TRBV15	ATSGDRGSGGSTDTQY
15	.	TRBJ2-1	TRBV14	ASSQDRNPLPGQGTF
16	.	TRBJ2-6	TRBV6-5	AGSYSGRDASGASVLT
13	.	TRBJ1-6	TRBV10-3	AIGSQGGDQSPLH
10	.	TRBJ1-1	TRBV20-1	SAGDRYTEAF
10	.	.	TRBV20-1	STTSVGETQY
13	few	TRBJ2-2	TRBV29-1	SVGTSGSGTGELF
11	many	TRBJ2-5	TRBV2	ASTKTGAETQY
14	.	TRBJ1-2	TRBV4-1	ASRFNEQGLTYGYT
14	.	.	TRBV7-9	ASSPQREYVYNEQY
12	many	TRBJ2-5	TRBV20-1	SAPGLQPWETQY
13	.	.	TRBV18	ASSPSRDSYNEQY
10	many	TRBJ2-4	TRBV12-3/TRBV12-4	ASSLFHSIQY
15	few	TRBJ1-2	TRBV6-5	ASSLLIVGTGGHGYT
13	few	TRBJ2-1	TRBV7-9	ASSSLWTDINEQF
12	few	TRBJ1-5	TRBV20-1	SAIGQGLNQPQH
11	many	TRBJ1-6	TRBV27	ASSLWANSPLH
11	many	TRBJ2-7	TRBV12-3/TRBV12-4	ASSSGEGVEQY
13	many	TRBJ2-3	TRBV30	AWSFPGTSSNTQY
12	.	TRBJ2-3	TRBV5-1	ASSVEGLADTQY
14	.	TRBJ2-7	TRBV10-1	ASSEPIPGQGYEQY
13	.	TRBJ2-7	TRBV21-1	ASSKAGTDTYEQY
11	many	TRBJ2-7	TRBV28	ASSPGGFYEQY
13	.	TRBJ1-4	TRBV18	ASSPTGGTGEKLF
12	.	TRBJ2-4	TRBV20-1	SARDRDRSHIQY
12	few	TRBJ2-3	TRBV7-9	ASIISTVTDTQY
12	.	TRBJ1-5	TRBV28	ASRSALSNQPQH
10	.	TRBJ2-1	TRBV5-1	ASLWEVYEQF
12	many	TRBJ2-7	TRBV7-9	ASSFRSHSYEQY
11	many	TRBJ2-5	TRBV29-1	SGTFERTAPQY
15	many	TRBJ2-1	TRBV20-1	SATKPTFGSVYNEQF
15	.	TRBJ2-3	TRBV7-8	ASSLASLAPRTDTQY
14	.	TRBJ1-1	TRBV29-1	SVLGGQGPLNTEAF
12	many	TRBJ2-3	TRBV20-1	SAFPGGGTDTQY
12	.	TRBJ1-1	TRBV20-1	SAKSQGVDTEAF
13	many	TRBJ2-1	TRBV28	ASSSRRSSYNEQF
13	once	TRBJ2-3	TRBV7-2	ASSSGSFPTDTQY
12	many	TRBJ1-2	TRBV27	ASSPTPGRYGYT
13	many	TRBJ1-2	TRBV28	ASSYSDRSYYGYT
13	many	TRBJ2-1	TRBV5-1	ASSSAQRGNNEQF
13	.	TRBJ2-3	TRBV5-1	ASSLAFEGTDTQY
13	.	TRBJ1-6	TRBV12-3/TRBV12-4	ASSWGDRGTTPLH
13	.	TRBJ2-6	TRBV25-1	ASSPRLRGANVLT
15	.	TRBJ2-3	TRBV5-1	ASSQDGTSVSTDTQY
16	.	TRBJ2-2	TRBV6-5	ASSYLAAGYANTGELF
10	few	TRBJ1-6	TRBV20-1	SADSRSGPLH
13	few	TRBJ2-1	TRBV9	ASSTPVAEPHEQF
9	.	TRBJ2-1	TRBV6-2/TRBV6-3	ASSYGQKQF
11	once	TRBJ1-5	TRBV6-1	ASGSGGYQPQH
12	.	.	TRBV29-1	SVERLAGRGEQY
13	.	TRBJ1-1	TRBV7-3	ASSLLSGPLTEAF
9	few	TRBJ2-1	TRBV7-6	ASSYHLEQF
13	.	TRBJ1-4	TRBV10-3	AISEGTGGNEKLF
13	few	TRBJ1-4	TRBV7-9	ASSLDGSSNEKLF
13	.	TRBJ2-3	TRBV24-1	ATSEWSGSTDTQY
15	.	TRBJ2-1	TRBV7-8	ASSPRPRGYSYNEQF
11	.	TRBJ1-6	TRBV6-5	ASSRTSDSPLH
11	.	TRBJ2-4	TRBV29-1	SVARDTQGEQY
13	.	TRBJ1-6	TRBV27	ASSPRTALNSPLH